Sequencing of this T cell receptor (beta chain) was carried out in a study of blood T cell repertoires in COVID-19. Per the original data handling: Counts of nucleated cells, estimated from reference gene primer amplification, were obtained. Measured with immunoSEQ multiplex PCR; TCRdb has only the in-frame clones, and not every one. The D gene and trimming were derived from the DNA, and the V and J assignments and clone size from that table. The sample yields some 86,000 clones, 85% to 95% seen once. The ends were cut back, 4 bases at V and 4 bases at J, with 10 bases in the middle. This CDR3 has 13 amino acids. The germline gives CDR1 SNHLY, CDR2 FYNNEI.

Sequenced sample: peripheral blood. This chain uses TRBV2 with TRBJ1-2, with D possibly TRBD1 on 5 matching bases. This TCR derives from a human donor with active COVID-19. The donor label of this sample is uncertain. The CDR3 DNA is TGTGCCAGCAGTGGAGACAGATTCTATGGCTACACCTTC. Amino acids: CASSGDRFYGYTF.